Below are 15 T cell receptor beta chains sequenced from a single sample in a study of blood T cell repertoires in COVID-19. The method was immunoSEQ multiplex PCR; TCRdb's version includes in-frame clones alone and lacks a portion of them. The table records a few hundred thousand clones, roughly 82% of them present only once. The sample taken for sequencing was peripheral blood. The receptors here all came from an older man with acute or convalescent COVID-19.

The J gene is TRBJ2-1, the V gene TRBV5-1; maybe TRBD2 (6 bases). V was cut by 0 bases and J by 5 bases, with 6 bases left in between. Germline assignment: CDR1 SGHRS and CDR2 YFSETQ. The CDR3 is made up of 13 amino acids. The CDR3 nucleotides read TGCGCCAGCAGCTTGGCGGGGGACAATGAGCAGTTCTTC. Protein sequence: CASSLAGDNEQFF.

This chain uses TRBV19 with TRBJ1-5, with D perhaps matching TRBD1 (6 bases). V lost 5 bases and J lost 11, with 19 bases in between. CDR3 length: 14 residues. In germline, CDR1 is LNHDA, CDR2 SQIVND (reference sequence). The CDR3 nucleotides read TGTGCCAGTAGTCCAGGGGTCCTCGGGGTGACCCAGCATTTT. It is translated as CASSPGVLGVTQHF.

The V gene is TRBV9, the J gene TRBJ1-2, with a weak D call TRBD1 (6 bases). Per the germline V gene, CDR1 is SGDLS and CDR2 is YYNGEE. Deletions cut 3 bases from V and 5 bases from J, with 14 bases between. The CDR3 runs 14 residues. This CDR3 reads CASSATGQGYGYTF. The DNA for the CDR3 is TGTGCCAGCAGCGCCACGGGACAAGGGTATGGCTACACCTTC.

This clone was found a few times. This rearrangement joins TRBV19 to TRBJ1-1; 10 positions agree with TRBD1. With V trimmed by 6 bases and J by 4 bases, 5 bases remained unmatched. Per germline, CDR1 LNHDA and CDR2 SQIVND (reference sequence). CDR3 length: 14 amino acids. CDR3: CASSWDRGRTEAFF. CDR3 nucleotide sequence: TGTGCCAGTAGCTGGGACAGGGGTCGCACTGAAGCTTTCTTT.

CDR3 protein: CASNKAGGNYNEQFF. Here the CDR3 DNA reads TGTGCCAGCAACAAAGCGGGGGGAAACTACAATGAGCAGTTCTTC. This chain joins TRBV28 and TRBJ2-1, with 9 bases lining up with TRBD2. The CDR3 covers 15 residues. Germline lookup yields CDR1 MDHEN and CDR2 SYDVKM. Trimming removed 7 bases from V and 3 bases from J; junction bases left unmatched: 7. Together with reference TRBV28 and TRBJ2-1, the CDR3 gives the full variable domain: DVKVTQSSRYLVKRTGEKVFLECVQDMDHENMFWYRQDPGLGLRLIYFSYDVKMKEKGDIPEGYSVSREKKERFSLILESASTNQTSMYLCASNKAGGNYNEQFFGPGTRLTVL.

The CDR3 here is CASSPTPTGVHYEQYF. The CDR3 nucleotides are TGCGCCAGCAGCCCGACTCCGACAGGGGTCCACTACGAGCAGTACTTC. This sequence joins TRBV4-1 and TRBJ2-7; 8 bases match TRBD1. CDR1 and CDR2 (germline): MGHRA, YSYEKL. The CDR3 extends over 16 amino acids. J gave up 3 bases and V 4 bases, and 11 bases lay outside the gene matches.

The chain joins TRBV4-3 to TRBJ2-7; 7 bases are shared with TRBD1. Germline trimming cut 3 bases from V and 2 bases from J; bases unmatched to any gene: 4. The CDR3 is made up of 14 amino acids. CDR1 is LGHNA and CDR2 is YSLEER in the germline V gene. The CDR3: CASSHSGQAYEQYF. CDR3 coding DNA: TGCGCCAGCAGCCACTCCGGACAGGCCTACGAGCAGTACTTC.

This clone appeared a single time. The chain joins TRBV7-2 to TRBJ2-3, with 7 bases aligning to TRBD2. This CDR3 is built from 14 residues. Germline-derived CDR1 and CDR2 are SGHTA and FQGNSA. Losses at the gene ends were 4 bases for V and 2 bases for J; bases not matched to a gene: 3. The CDR3 spells CASSSGGNTDTQYF. CDR3 bases: TGTGCCAGCAGCTCCGGGGGGAACACAGATACGCAGTATTTT.

The chain joins TRBV10-2 to TRBJ1-2; perhaps TRBD1 as D (5 bases). The CDR3 is made up of 14 amino acids. In germline, CDR1 is WSHSY, CDR2 SAAADI. V dropped 5 bases and J dropped 8 bases, with 18 bases sitting between them. Written as DNA, the CDR3 is TGCGCCAGCAGTTCCGGGACTTCGCTTCGGGGCTACACCTTC. Encoded protein: CASSSGTSLRGYTF.

The chain employs TRBV6-5 and TRBJ1-2; D might be TRBD1 (5 bases). CDR3 length: 15 amino acids. Germline values: CDR1 MNHEY, CDR2 SVGAGI. Trimming stripped 2 bases from V and 5 bases from J, with 15 bases between. The CDR3 reads CASSYRGTGAYGYTF. In nucleotides, the CDR3 is TGTGCCAGCAGTTACCGAGGGACTGGCGCTTATGGCTACACCTTC.

V usage is TRBV28 and J usage is TRBJ1-4; possibly TRBD1 for D (6 bases). CDR1 is MDHEN, CDR2 SYDVKM, per germline. Trimming removed 10 bases from V and 3 bases from J, with 15 bases in between. The CDR3 is 14 residues long. The CDR3 DNA is TGTGCCACCACACAGGGTTTGGCTAATGAAAAACTGTTTTTT. This codes for CATTQGLANEKLFF.

The chain carries TRBV4-2 and TRBJ1-1; D unclear. CDR3 size: 15 residues. Germline V gene lookup returns CDR1 LGHNA and CDR2 YNFKEQ. The V and J ends lost 1 base and 0 bases respectively, with 9 bases between them. The DNA for the CDR3 is TGTGCCAGCAGCCAAGGTGACATCATGAACACTGAAGCTTTCTTT. It codes for CASSQGDIMNTEAFF.

The rearrangement links TRBV5-1 to TRBJ2-7, with a possible D match to TRBD2 (5 bases). The length of the CDR3 is 14 residues. Germline-derived CDR1 and CDR2 are SGHRS and YFSETQ. The V end lost 1 base, the J end lost 4 bases, and 12 bases lay between the germline ends. The CDR3 reads CASSLSEGRYEQYF. CDR3 DNA sequence: TGCGCCAGCAGCTTGAGTGAGGGTAGGTACGAGCAGTACTTC.

J is TRBJ1-2 and V is TRBV19; weak D call: TRBD1 (6 bases). V shed 7 bases and J shed 8 bases, with 17 bases lying between them. The CDR3 covers 13 residues. Germline CDR1 LNHDA, CDR2 SQIVND (reference sequence). CDR3 sequence reads: CASTITGRTGYTF. The CDR3 DNA is TGTGCCAGTACTATTACAGGGCGAACGGGCTACACCTTC.

CDR3 loop: CASSPRGAGHYEQYF. DNA for the CDR3: TGTGCCAGCAGTCCACGTGGGGCCGGGCACTACGAGCAGTACTTC. The V and J genes are TRBV11-2 and TRBJ2-7, with a possible D match to TRBD1 (5 bases). CDR1 and CDR2 (germline): SGHAT, FQNNGV. Trimming removed 6 bases from V and 3 bases from J, with 18 bases in between. The CDR3 is 15 residues long. Variable domain in full (rest from reference TRBV11-2 and TRBJ2-7): EAGVAQSPRYKIIEKRQSVAFWCNPISGHATLYWYQQILGQGPKLLIQFQNNGVVDDSQLPKDRFSAERLKGVDSTLKIQPAKLEDSAVYLCASSPRGAGHYEQYFGPGTRLTVT.